A single TCR beta chain is shown here with its context. These data originate in a study of blood T cell repertoires in COVID-19. On the study more broadly: COVID-19 samples collected from the United States, Italy and Spain covered acute and convalescent phases. Sample material is recorded as cDNA or gDNA derived from T cells, B-cell-depleted T cells, or PBMCs.

As processed by the authors: By means of reference gene primer amplification, nucleated cell counts were estimated. Sequenced by immunoSEQ multiplex PCR; TCRdb stores in-frame clones only, minus some. The DNA gave D and trimming, while V, J and clone size come from that table. Here the sample spans roughly 120,000 clones, roughly nine tenths being singletons. The V end was cut by 1 base, the J end by 6 bases, with 10 bases between. This CDR3 spans 14 amino acids. Germline V lookup: CDR1 SGHTA, CDR2 FQGNSA. The chain is built from TRBV7-2 and TRBJ1-3; D is unclear. The sample taken for sequencing was peripheral blood. The receptor was isolated from a human donor with active COVID-19. The donor label of this sample is uncertain. CDR3 sequence: CASSLGGGTNTIYF. In nucleotides, the CDR3 is TGTGCCAGCAGCTTAGGGGGAGGAACAAACACCATATATTTT.